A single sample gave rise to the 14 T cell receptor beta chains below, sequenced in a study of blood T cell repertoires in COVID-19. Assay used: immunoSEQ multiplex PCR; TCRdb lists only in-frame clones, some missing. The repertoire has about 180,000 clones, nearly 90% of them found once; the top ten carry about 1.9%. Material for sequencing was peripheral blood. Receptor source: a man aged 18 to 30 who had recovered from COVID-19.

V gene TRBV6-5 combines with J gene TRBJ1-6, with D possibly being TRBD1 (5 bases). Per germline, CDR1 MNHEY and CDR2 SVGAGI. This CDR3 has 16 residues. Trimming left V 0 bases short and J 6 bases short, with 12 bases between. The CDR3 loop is CASSYSGLYTNSPLHF. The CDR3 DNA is TGTGCCAGCAGTTACTCGGGACTCTATACTAATTCACCCCTCCACTTT.

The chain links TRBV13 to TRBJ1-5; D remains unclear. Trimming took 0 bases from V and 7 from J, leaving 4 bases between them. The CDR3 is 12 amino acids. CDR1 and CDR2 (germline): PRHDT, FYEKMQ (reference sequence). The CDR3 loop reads CASSLGRQPQHF. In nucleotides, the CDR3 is TGTGCCAGCAGCTTAGGGCGGCAGCCCCAGCATTTT.

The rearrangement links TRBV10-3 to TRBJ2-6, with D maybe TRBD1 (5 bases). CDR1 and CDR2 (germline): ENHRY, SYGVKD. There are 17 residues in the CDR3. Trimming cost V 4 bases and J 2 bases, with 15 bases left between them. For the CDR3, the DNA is TGTGCCATCAGTGTGCCCCAGGGCGAGACTGGGGCCAACGTCCTGACTTTC. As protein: CAISVPQGETGANVLTF.

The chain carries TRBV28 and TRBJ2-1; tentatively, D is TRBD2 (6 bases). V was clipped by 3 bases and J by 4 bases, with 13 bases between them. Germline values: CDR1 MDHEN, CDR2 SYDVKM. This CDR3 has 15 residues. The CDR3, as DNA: TGTGCCAGCAGTTTTTCCGGGGGTGGGTACAATGAGCAGTTCTTC. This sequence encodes CASSFSGGGYNEQFF.

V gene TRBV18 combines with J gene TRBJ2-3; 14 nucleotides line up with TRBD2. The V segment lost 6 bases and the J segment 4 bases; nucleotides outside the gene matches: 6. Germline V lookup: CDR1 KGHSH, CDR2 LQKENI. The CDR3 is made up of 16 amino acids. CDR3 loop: CASSPGTSGSADTQYF. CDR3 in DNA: TGTGCCAGCTCCCCCGGGACTAGCGGGAGTGCAGATACGCAGTATTTT.

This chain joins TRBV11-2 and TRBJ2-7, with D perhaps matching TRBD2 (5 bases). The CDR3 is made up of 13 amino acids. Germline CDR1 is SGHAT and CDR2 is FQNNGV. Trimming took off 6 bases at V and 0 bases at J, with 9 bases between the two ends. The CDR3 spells CASRPGNSYEQYF. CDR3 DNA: TGTGCCAGCAGGCCCGGGAACTCCTACGAGCAGTACTTC.

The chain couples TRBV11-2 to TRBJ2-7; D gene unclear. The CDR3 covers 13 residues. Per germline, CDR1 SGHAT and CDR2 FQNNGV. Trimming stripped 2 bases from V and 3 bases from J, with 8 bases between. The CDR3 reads CASSLNYYYEQYF. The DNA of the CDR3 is TGTGCCAGCAGCTTAAACTACTACTACGAGCAGTACTTC.

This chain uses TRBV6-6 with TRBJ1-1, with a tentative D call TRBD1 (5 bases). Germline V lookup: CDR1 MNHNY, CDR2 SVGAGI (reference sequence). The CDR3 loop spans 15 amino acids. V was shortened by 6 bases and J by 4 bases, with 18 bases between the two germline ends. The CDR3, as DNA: TGTGCCAGCAGCCAAACCTCAGCGACAGCCACTGAAGCTTTCTTT. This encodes CASSQTSATATEAFF.

This CDR3 is CATSDKRSYEQYF. The CDR3, as DNA: TGTGCCACCAGTGATAAGCGCTCCTACGAGCAGTACTTC. The chain links TRBV24-1 to TRBJ2-7; D remains unclear. V was cut by 3 bases and J by 0 bases, with 5 bases left in between. Germline CDR1 and CDR2: KGHDR and SFDVKD. The CDR3 has 13 amino acids.

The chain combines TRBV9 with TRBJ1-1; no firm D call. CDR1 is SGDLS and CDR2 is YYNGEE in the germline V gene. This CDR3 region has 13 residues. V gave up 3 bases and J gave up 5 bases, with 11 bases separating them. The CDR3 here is CASSDEVRTEAFF. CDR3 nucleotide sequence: TGTGCCAGCAGCGATGAGGTGAGAACTGAAGCTTTCTTT. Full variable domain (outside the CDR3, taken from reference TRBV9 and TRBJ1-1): DSGVTQTPKHLITATGQRVTLRCSPRSGDLSVYWYQQSLDQGLQFLIQYYNGEERAKGNILERFSAQQFPDLHSELNLSSLELGDSALYFCASSDEVRTEAFFGQGTRLTVV.

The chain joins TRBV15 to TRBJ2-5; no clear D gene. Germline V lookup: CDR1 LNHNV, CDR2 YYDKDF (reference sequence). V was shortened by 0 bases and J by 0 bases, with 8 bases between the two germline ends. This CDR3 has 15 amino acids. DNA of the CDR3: TGTGCCACCAGCAGAGATCTCCGGTACCAAGAGACCCAGTACTTC. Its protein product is CATSRDLRYQETQYF.

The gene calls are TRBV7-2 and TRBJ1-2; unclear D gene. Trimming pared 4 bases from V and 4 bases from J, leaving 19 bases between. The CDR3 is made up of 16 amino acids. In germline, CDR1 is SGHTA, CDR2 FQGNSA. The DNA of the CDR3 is TGTGCCAGCAGCTCGCTAGTGGGTGGCGGCGGCTATGGCTACACCTTC. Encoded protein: CASSSLVGGGGYGYTF.

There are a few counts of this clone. The CDR3 sequence is CASSYLAGFSYNEQFF. The CDR3 DNA reads TGTGCCAGCAGTTACTTAGCGGGATTCTCCTACAATGAGCAGTTCTTC. This chain links TRBV6-2 or TRBV6-3 with TRBJ2-1; 8 positions match TRBD2. The CDR3 extends over 16 amino acids. Germline CDR1 and CDR2: MNHEY and SVGEGT. V was pared by 1 base and J by 0 bases, with 2 bases of the junction left unmatched.

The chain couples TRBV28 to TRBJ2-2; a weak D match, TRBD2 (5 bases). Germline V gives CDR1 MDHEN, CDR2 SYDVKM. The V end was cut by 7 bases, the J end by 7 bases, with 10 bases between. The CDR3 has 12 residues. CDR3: CASNSGSGELFF. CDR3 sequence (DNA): TGTGCCAGCAATTCGGGGAGCGGGGAGCTGTTTTTT.